The 23 T cell receptor beta chains given below trace back to one sample, sequenced in a study of T cells after yellow fever vaccination. TCRdb reprocessed the 5' RACE reads via MiXCR and lists one record per CDR3 protein. This sample carries hundreds of thousands of distinct CDR3 sequences, 20% to 25% of them seen once, and the ten largest clones take roughly a sixth. The starting material was PBMCs, obtained about 21 days after the first yellow fever vaccination. The source of these receptors is a man aged 18-30 years who received the YFV17D yellow fever vaccine.

The chain combines TRBV19 with TRBJ2-2, with a weak D call TRBD1 (6 bases). The CDR3 spans 11 residues. V was trimmed by 11 bases and J by 5 bases, leaving 9 bases between them. In germline, CDR1 is LNHDA, CDR2 SQIVND (reference sequence). CDR3: CAAGVTGELFF. DNA for the CDR3: TGTGCCGCAGGGGTGACCGGGGAGCTGTTTTTT.

The chain employs TRBV18 and TRBJ2-3; perhaps D is TRBD1 or TRBD2 (6 bases each). The CDR3 is 15 amino acids. V lost 1 base and J lost 2, with 10 bases in between. The germline V gene has CDR1 KGHSH and CDR2 LQKENI. The CDR3 loop reads CASSPQGGITDTQYF. In nucleotides, the CDR3 is TGTGCCAGCTCACCACAGGGGGGAATCACAGATACGCAGTATTTT.

The chain uses TRBV6-2 or TRBV6-3 and TRBJ2-2; TRBD2 might be the D (7 bases). The length of the CDR3 is 15 residues. Trimming pared 4 bases from V and 6 bases from J, leaving 15 bases between. CDR1 and CDR2 from the germline V gene are MNHEY and SVGEGT. The CDR3 protein is CASSFWGGAAGELFF. DNA of the CDR3: TGTGCCAGCAGTTTCTGGGGGGGCGCCGCCGGGGAGCTGTTTTTT.

This clonotype was seen a few times. The V gene is TRBV4-2, the J gene TRBJ2-1, with D uncertain. V was cut by 0 bases and J by 10 bases, with 16 bases left in between. Germline-derived CDR1 and CDR2 are LGHNA and YNFKEQ. The CDR3 covers 15 residues. CDR3 DNA sequence: TGTGCCAGCAGCCAAGAAGGCCACTATGGCCACGAGCAGTTCTTC. This codes for CASSQEGHYGHEQFF.

The chain joins TRBV29-1 to TRBJ2-7, with TRBD1 matching 9 bases. The CDR3 consists of 15 residues. In germline, CDR1 is SQVTM, CDR2 ANQGSEA. The junction had 14 bases not matched to a gene; V was cut back by 7 bases and J by 4 bases. CDR3 sequence: CSAKKRDREEYEQYV. CDR3 sequence (DNA): TGCAGCGCCAAAAAGAGGGACAGGGAGGAATACGAGCAGTACGTC.

The DNA for the CDR3 is TGCGCCAGCAGCCACCGGGACAGGTTCCTTCTAGCCAAAAACATTCAGTACTTC. Protein sequence: CASSHRDRFLLAKNIQYF. This rearrangement joins TRBV4-1 to TRBJ2-4; 8 nucleotides align to TRBD1. Germline lookup yields CDR1 MGHRA and CDR2 YSYEKL. The CDR3 contains 18 residues. The J segment lost 0 bases and the V segment lost 3 bases, leaving 10 bases of the junction unmatched.

The table lists this clonotype with a few counts. V gene TRBV7-2 combines with J gene TRBJ2-5; D possibly corresponds to TRBD2 (6 bases). The CDR3 loop spans 15 amino acids. Per the germline V gene, CDR1 is SGHTA and CDR2 is FQGNSA. Trimming took off 1 base at V and 2 bases at J, with 11 bases between the two ends. CDR3 sequence reads: CASSLEWRGQETQYF. CDR3 sequence (DNA): TGTGCCAGCAGCTTAGAATGGCGGGGACAAGAGACCCAGTACTTC. The full variable domain, in which reference TRBV7-2 and TRBJ2-5 provide the parts outside the CDR3, is GAGVSQSPSNKVTEKGKDVELRCDPISGHTALYWYRQSLGQGLEFLIYFQGNSAPDKSGLPSDRFSAERTGGSVSTLTIQRTQQEDSAVYLCASSLEWRGQETQYFGPGTRLLVL.

This clonotype has a handful of counts. The gene calls are TRBV11-2 and TRBJ1-4; D gene unclear. V was shortened by 3 bases and J by 3 bases, with 11 bases between the two germline ends. The CDR3 consists of 15 residues. CDR1 and CDR2 from the germline V gene are SGHAT and FQNNGV. CDR3 DNA sequence: TGTGCCAGCAGCTTGCAGGTTGGGGCTAATGAAAAACTGTTTTTT. Encoded protein: CASSLQVGANEKLFF. Together with reference TRBV11-2 and TRBJ1-4, the CDR3 gives the full variable domain: EAGVAQSPRYKIIEKRQSVAFWCNPISGHATLYWYQQILGQGPKLLIQFQNNGVVDDSQLPKDRFSAERLKGVDSTLKIQPAKLEDSAVYLCASSLQVGANEKLFFGSGTQLSVL.

This clonotype was picked up a small number of times. J is TRBJ1-2 and V is TRBV10-3; maybe TRBD1 (5 bases). From germline, CDR1 is ENHRY and CDR2 SYGVKD. V lost 3 bases to trimming and J lost 7 bases, with 21 bases between them. The CDR3 runs 16 residues. The CDR3 loop reads CAISDGDPRPGGGYTF. CDR3 DNA sequence: TGTGCCATCAGTGATGGAGATCCCAGGCCCGGGGGTGGCTACACCTTC.

This clonotype was picked up a small number of times. This rearrangement joins TRBV7-9 to TRBJ2-2; no clear D gene. The CDR3 totals 14 residues. Germline V gives CDR1 SEHNR, CDR2 FQNEAQ (reference sequence). Between the trimmed V and J ends, which lost 4 bases and 1 base, there was a span of 7 bases. CDR3 bases: TGTGCCAGCAGCTCCTTGATGAACACCGGGGAGCTGTTTTTT. Translation: CASSSLMNTGELFF.

The chain carries TRBV6-2 or TRBV6-3 and TRBJ2-4; 7 nucleotides agree with TRBD1. The trim removed 10 bases at V and 3 bases at J, leaving 3 bases unmatched. The CDR3 length is 12 residues. Germline lookup yields CDR1 MNHEY and CDR2 SVGEGT. DNA for the CDR3: TGTGCCACCACAGGGGTCAAAAACATTCAGTACTTC. It encodes CATTGVKNIQYF.

The gene calls are TRBV6-2 or TRBV6-3 and TRBJ2-7, with TRBD1 identical over 7 bases. This CDR3 comprises 18 residues. J was trimmed by 2 bases and V by 6 bases; bases with no gene match: 19. From germline, CDR1 is MNHEY and CDR2 SVGEGT. The CDR3 DNA sequence: TGTGCCAGCAGGAGCCTTACAGCAGGGGGATGGAGCGCCTACGAGCAGTACTTC. This encodes CASRSLTAGGWSAYEQYF.

The V call is TRBV6-5, the J call TRBJ1-6, with 9 bases identical to TRBD1. V gave up 3 bases and J gave up 8 bases; unmatched junction bases: 5. Germline loops: CDR1 MNHEY, CDR2 SVGAGI. The CDR3 contains 15 residues. CDR3 region: CASSYGGDRDSPLHF. The CDR3 DNA follows: TGTGCCAGCAGTTATGGCGGGGACAGGGATTCACCCCTCCACTTT.

This clonotype has just a few counts. The chain couples TRBV6-2 or TRBV6-3 to TRBJ2-3; TRBD2 matches at 7 bases. There are 14 residues in the CDR3. Germline CDR1 MNHEY, CDR2 SVGEGT. V lost 6 bases to trimming and J lost 9 bases; unmatched junction nucleotides: 12. This CDR3 reads CASRLARDVGTQYF. For the CDR3, the DNA is TGTGCCAGCAGACTAGCGAGGGACGTGGGAACGCAGTATTTT.

V gene TRBV12-3 or TRBV12-4 combines with J gene TRBJ2-1; possibly TRBD1 or TRBD2 for D (5 bases each). This CDR3 region has 16 residues. V was trimmed by 5 bases and J by 4 bases, leaving 18 bases between them. The CDR3 loop is CASSPTGTGNYNEQFF. For the CDR3, the DNA is TGTGCCAGCAGTCCAACCGGGACCGGGAATTACAATGAGCAGTTCTTC.

This clonotype has more than one count but fewer than ten. The V gene is TRBV7-8, the J gene TRBJ2-3, with D tentatively TRBD1 (8 bases). Germline V gene sequence: CDR1 SGHVS, CDR2 FQNEAQ. Trimming removed 5 bases at V and 6 bases at J, with 24 bases between. This CDR3 has 17 residues. CDR3 DNA: TGTGCCAGCAGCCAAGGTTGGACAGGGAGGGGAATCGATACGCAGTATTTT. It is translated as CASSQGWTGRGIDTQYF.

The chain has TRBV4-2 and TRBJ2-2; 12 bases line up with TRBD1. The CDR3 runs to 19 residues. The V segment lost 5 bases and the J segment 2 bases; nucleotides outside the gene matches: 12. Germline CDR1 and CDR2: LGHNA and YNFKEQ. The CDR3 region is CASSESPGTGGGNTGELFF. In DNA form, the CDR3 reads TGTGCCAGCAGCGAAAGTCCCGGGACAGGGGGCGGAAACACCGGGGAGCTGTTTTTT.

The chain employs TRBV4-1 and TRBJ2-7, with TRBD1 identical over 7 bases. The CDR3 consists of 14 residues. The J segment lost 6 bases and the V segment lost 1 base, leaving 6 bases of the junction unmatched. CDR1 and CDR2 (germline): MGHRA, YSYEKL. CDR3 sequence: CASSQGDRVGEQYV. The CDR3 DNA reads TGCGCCAGCAGCCAAGGCGACAGGGTGGGCGAGCAGTACGTC.

The V gene is TRBV20-1, the J gene TRBJ1-2; D perhaps matches TRBD1 (6 bases). Germline CDR1 is DFQATT and CDR2 is SNEGSKA (reference sequence). Between the trimmed V and J ends, which lost 6 bases and 8 bases, there was a span of 22 bases. CDR3 length: 14 residues. This CDR3 is CSATKEPRGWGYTF. Written as DNA, the CDR3 is TGCAGTGCCACTAAAGAGCCCAGGGGCTGGGGCTACACCTTC.

The chain employs TRBV7-2 and TRBJ2-1; TRBD1 might be the D (6 bases). V was cut by 5 bases and J by 4 bases, with 18 bases left in between. The CDR3 is 16 residues long. Germline V gene data show CDR1 as SGHTA and CDR2 as FQGNSA. The CDR3 region is CASSLGSGAGYNEQFF. The CDR3 DNA is TGTGCCAGCAGCCTAGGGTCAGGGGCGGGTTACAATGAGCAGTTCTTC.

This chain links TRBV20-1 with TRBJ1-3, with 8 positions matching TRBD1. Germline trimming cut 1 base from V and 0 bases from J; bases unmatched to any gene: 2. The CDR3 is made up of 15 amino acids. Germline lookup yields CDR1 DFQATT and CDR2 SNEGSKA (reference sequence). The CDR3: CSARVGQGSGNTIYF. CDR3 bases: TGCAGTGCTAGAGTCGGACAGGGCTCTGGAAACACCATATATTTT.

The chain combines TRBV9 with TRBJ2-3; D gene ambiguous. CDR3 size: 14 residues. V lost 7 bases, J lost 4 bases, and 16 bases lay in between. The germline V gene has CDR1 SGDLS and CDR2 YYNGEE. CDR3 protein: CASSRAKSADTQYF. As DNA, the CDR3 is TGTGCCAGCTCCCGTGCCAAGTCGGCAGATACGCAGTATTTT.

The rearrangement joins TRBV19 to TRBJ2-1; D tentatively reads TRBD1 or TRBD2 (6 bases each). CDR3 length: 16 residues. V gave up 0 bases and J gave up 2 bases, with 11 bases separating them. Per germline, CDR1 LNHDA and CDR2 SQIVND (reference sequence). The CDR3 spells CASSIDPGGPYNEQFF. CDR3 coding DNA: TGTGCCAGTAGTATAGATCCCGGGGGCCCCTACAATGAGCAGTTCTTC.